This T cell receptor beta chain derives from a study of blood T cell repertoires in COVID-19. For the study at large: Nucleic acid was either cDNA or gDNA, and it came from T cells, B-cell-depleted T cells, or PBMCs.

Cohorts were determined from participant-reported clinical history. The assay was immunoSEQ multiplex PCR, and TCRdb's table has in-frame clones only and misses some. The sample contains roughly 220,000 clones, roughly 79% of which appear only once. This CDR3 has 14 residues. V trimming: 6 bases; J trimming: 2 bases; junction bases outside the gene matches: 6. CDR1 SGHTA and CDR2 FQGNSA come from the germline V gene. The TCR was taken from a man in his forties or fifties who had recovered from COVID-19. The sequenced sample consisted of PBMCs or T cells enriched from blood (not recorded which). The rearrangement uses TRBV7-2 and TRBJ2-7; 8 bases align to TRBD1. This CDR3 is CASRLDREAYEQYF. The CDR3 DNA is TGTGCCAGCAGACTGGACAGGGAGGCCTACGAGCAGTACTTC.